Following are 21 T cell receptor beta chains from one sample sequenced in a study of blood T cell repertoires in COVID-19. Profiled with immunoSEQ multiplex PCR; TCRdb holds only in-frame clones, not every one. Of around 380,000 clones listed, about 90% were seen once; the top ten hold roughly 1.4%. Material: PBMCs or T cells enriched from blood (not recorded which). The receptors here all came from a man aged 25-45 years who had recovered from COVID-19.

The rearrangement joins TRBV4-1 to TRBJ1-1; 7 bases are shared with TRBD1. Germline CDR1 MGHRA, CDR2 YSYEKL. Trimming at V came to 4 bases and at J to 1 base, leaving 3 bases not matched to a gene. This CDR3 has 14 amino acids. CDR3 sequence: CASSLDRENTEAFF. The CDR3 DNA sequence: TGCGCCAGCAGCCTTGACAGGGAGAACACTGAAGCTTTCTTT.

The count of this clone is one. The chain is built from TRBV19 and TRBJ1-2; no reliable D call. This CDR3 is built from 12 residues. V lost 6 bases, J lost 6 bases, and 11 bases lay in between. CDR1 is LNHDA and CDR2 is SQIVND in the germline V gene (reference sequence). The CDR3 protein is CASSVREDGYTF. Written as DNA, the CDR3 is TGTGCCAGTAGCGTTAGGGAGGATGGCTACACCTTC. Supplemented by reference TRBV19 and TRBJ1-2, the full variable domain reads DGGITQSPKYLFRKEGQNVTLSCEQNLNHDAMYWYRQDPGQGLRLIYYSQIVNDFQKGDIAEGYSVSREKKESFPLTVTSAQKNPTAFYLCASSVREDGYTFGSGTRLTVV.

V usage is TRBV10-3 and J usage is TRBJ1-2; the match to TRBD1 covers 9 bases. The length of the CDR3 is 16 residues. With V trimmed by 0 bases and J by 6 bases, 8 bases remained unmatched. CDR1 and CDR2 (germline): ENHRY, SYGVKD. The CDR3 is CAISESSTGQGHGYTF. CDR3 sequence (DNA): TGTGCCATCAGTGAGTCGAGCACGGGACAGGGACATGGCTACACCTTC.

The chain uses TRBV30 and TRBJ1-5; no clear D gene. CDR3 length: 14 residues. Germline CDR1 GTSNPN, CDR2 SVGIG (reference sequence). Trimming took 7 bases from V and 4 from J, leaving 17 bases between them. The CDR3 DNA follows: TGTGCCTTGGAACTTAGCGGCCGGAATCAGCCCCAGCATTTT. Translating it yields CALELSGRNQPQHF.

The CDR3 bases are TGCGCCAGCAGCTTGGAGGACAACTCTGGAAACACCATATATTTT. Translating gives CASSLEDNSGNTIYF. The V gene is TRBV5-1, the J gene TRBJ1-3; TRBD1 might be the D (5 bases). Per the germline V gene, CDR1 is SGHRS and CDR2 is YFSETQ. The CDR3 has 15 amino acids. The germline V and J ends were trimmed by 0 bases and 0 bases, with 7 bases remaining between them. The whole variable domain, filled in from reference TRBV5-1 and TRBJ1-3, reads KAGVTQTPRYLIKTRGQQVTLSCSPISGHRSVSWYQQTPGQGLQFLFEYFSETQRNKGNFPGRFSGRQFSNSRSEMNVSTLELGDSALYLCASSLEDNSGNTIYFGEGSWLTVV.

This chain joins TRBV27 and TRBJ1-5; maybe TRBD1 (6 bases). Germline CDR1 reads MNHEY; CDR2 reads SMNVEV (reference sequence). The V end lost 9 bases, the J end lost 6 bases, and 15 bases lay between the germline ends. The CDR3 has 13 amino acids. This chain's CDR3 is CASSTGYGQPQHF. The CDR3, as DNA: TGTGCCAGTTCCACAGGGTACGGTCAGCCCCAGCATTTT.

The chain employs TRBV3-1 (or the pseudogene TRBV3-2) and TRBJ1-2, with 10 positions matching TRBD1. The CDR3 has 14 amino acids. Trimming removed 4 bases from V and 8 bases from J; junction bases left unmatched: 7. Germline V gene lookup returns CDR1 LGHDT and CDR2 YNNKEL (reference sequence). The CDR3 coding sequence is TGTGCCAGCAGCCCTACCGGGACAGGGGTCGGCTACACCTTC. It codes for CASSPTGTGVGYTF.

The CDR3: CAISPDSYGYTF. In DNA form, the CDR3 reads TGTGCCATCAGTCCCGACAGTTATGGCTACACCTTC. This sequence joins TRBV10-3 and TRBJ1-2; D is perhaps TRBD1 (5 bases). The CDR3 is made up of 12 amino acids. From germline, CDR1 is ENHRY and CDR2 SYGVKD. The ends were cut back, 5 bases at V and 5 bases at J, with 9 bases in the middle.

This chain joins TRBV29-1 and TRBJ1-1; no reliable D call. Looked up from germline, CDR1 is SQVTM and CDR2 is ANQGSEA. This CDR3 is 11 amino acids long. With 4 bases removed from V and 8 bases from J, the gap between germline ends came to 11 bases. The CDR3 region has the DNA TGCAGCGTTGGAGAAGGGAGGGAAGCTTTCTTT. Protein sequence: CSVGEGREAFF.

This chain links TRBV2 with TRBJ1-1; D is unresolved. Per the germline V gene, CDR1 is SNHLY and CDR2 is FYNNEI. CDR3 length: 13 amino acids. V dropped 7 bases and J dropped 2 bases, with 11 bases sitting between them. The CDR3 here is CASKSPGNTEAFF. Here the CDR3 DNA reads TGTGCCAGCAAGAGCCCAGGCAACACTGAAGCTTTCTTT.

The chain recombines TRBV7-9 with TRBJ1-1, with TRBD1 matching 7 bases. This CDR3 region has 16 residues. The V segment lost 1 base and the J segment 4 bases; nucleotides outside the gene matches: 9. The germline V gene encodes CDR1 SEHNR and CDR2 FQNEAQ (reference sequence). CDR3 nucleotides: TGTGCCAGCAGCTTAGGCACAGGGGCGCGTAGCACTGAAGCTTTCTTT. This gives the protein CASSLGTGARSTEAFF.

The chain has TRBV5-1 and TRBJ2-7; 7 bases map to TRBD2. The CDR3 extends over 15 amino acids. Germline V gene data show CDR1 as SGHRS and CDR2 as YFSETQ. Germline trimming cut 0 bases from V and 6 bases from J; bases unmatched to any gene: 9. The CDR3 sequence is CASSLVGGGLVEQYF. Written as DNA, the CDR3 is TGCGCCAGCAGCTTGGTTGGCGGGGGTTTGGTCGAGCAGTACTTC.

The chain employs TRBV30 and TRBJ2-3; 8 bases fit TRBD2. J was trimmed by 8 bases and V by 2 bases; bases with no gene match: 9. Germline V gene data show CDR1 as GTSNPN and CDR2 as SVGIG (reference sequence). The length of the CDR3 is 14 residues. CDR3 in amino acids: CAWSRGGLLGTQYF. The CDR3 DNA reads TGTGCCTGGAGTCGGGGGGGGCTCTTGGGTACGCAGTATTTT.

This clone was seen just once. This chain uses TRBV4-1 with TRBJ2-2; no clear D. The CDR3 consists of 15 residues. The V gene lost 2 bases and the J gene lost 6 bases, with 13 bases spanning the gap. CDR1 is MGHRA and CDR2 is YSYEKL in the germline V gene. CDR3 residues: CASSQYPRRPGELFF. The CDR3 region has the DNA TGCGCCAGCAGCCAATACCCCCGGAGACCCGGGGAGCTGTTTTTT.

CDR3 nucleotides: TGTGCTAGTGGTCCTTCGGGGGGGATCAGCAACGAGCAGTACTTC. Translated, it gives CASGPSGGISNEQYF. The chain employs TRBV12-5 and TRBJ2-7, with 8 bases matching TRBD2. Losses at the gene ends were 5 bases for V and 5 bases for J; bases not matched to a gene: 11. This CDR3 comprises 15 residues. CDR1 is LGHNT, CDR2 FRNRAP, per germline.

The chain employs TRBV7-8 and TRBJ2-3; maybe TRBD1 (6 bases). CDR3 size: 15 residues. V shed 3 bases and J shed 1 base, with 11 bases lying between them. Germline assignment: CDR1 SGHVS and CDR2 FQNEAQ. The CDR3 loop reads CASSFSRTGTDTQYF. DNA of the CDR3: TGTGCCAGCAGCTTTTCCCGGACAGGCACAGATACGCAGTATTTT.

The chain carries TRBV30 and TRBJ1-2; D is perhaps TRBD1 (5 bases). The CDR3 runs 13 residues. Germline CDR1 reads GTSNPN; CDR2 reads SVGIG (reference sequence). V shed 3 bases and J shed 1 base, with 9 bases lying between them. The DNA of the CDR3 is TGTGCCTGGAGGGAGGGGAATAACTATGGCTACACCTTC. It specifies CAWREGNNYGYTF. The whole variable domain, filled in from reference TRBV30 and TRBJ1-2, reads SQTIHQWPATLVQPVGSPLSLECTVEGTSNPNLYWYRQAAGRGLQLLFYSVGIGQISSEVPQNLSASRPQDRQFILSSKKLLLSDSGFYLCAWREGNNYGYTFGSGTRLTVV.

The genes are TRBV7-9 and TRBJ1-1; a weak D match, TRBD1 (5 bases). Between the trimmed V and J ends, which lost 9 bases and 5 bases, there was a span of 19 bases. Per the germline V gene, CDR1 is SEHNR and CDR2 is FQNEAQ (reference sequence). The CDR3 loop spans 14 amino acids. CDR3 sequence: CASLPGGWDTEAFF. The CDR3 nucleotides read TGTGCCAGTCTCCCGGGGGGGTGGGATACTGAAGCTTTCTTT.

Only one count was recorded for this clone. The chain uses TRBV19 and TRBJ1-5; TRBD1 is a possible D gene (5 bases). The germline V gene has CDR1 LNHDA and CDR2 SQIVND (reference sequence). The CDR3 extends over 17 amino acids. Trimming cost V 5 bases and J 1 base, with 18 bases left between them. The CDR3 DNA reads as TGTGCCAGTAGTTCCAACGGGGGTATGCGAAGCAATCAGCCCCAGCATTTT. Its translation is CASSSNGGMRSNQPQHF.

The V call is TRBV6-5, the J call TRBJ1-2; 7 nucleotides match TRBD1. Losses at the gene ends were 5 bases for V and 7 bases for J; bases not matched to a gene: 7. The germline gives CDR1 MNHEY, CDR2 SVGAGI. This CDR3 has 13 amino acids. CDR3 nucleotides: TGTGCCAGCAGTCTCCAGGGGGTAGGTGGCTACACCTTC. This sequence encodes CASSLQGVGGYTF.

This sequence joins TRBV30 and TRBJ2-5, with 8 bases that match TRBD1. Germline trimming cut 5 bases from V and 2 bases from J; bases unmatched to any gene: 4. Germline-derived CDR1 and CDR2 are GTSNPN and SVGIG (reference sequence). The CDR3 consists of 13 residues. The DNA of the CDR3 is TGTGCCTGGGAGACAGGGGTACAAGAGACCCAGTACTTC. This translates into CAWETGVQETQYF.